This TCR beta chain originates from a study of blood T cell repertoires in COVID-19 (dated by TCRdb to 2018 to 2020). General notes on the study: Samples from collaborators originated in the United States, Italy and Spain and spanned both the acute and convalescent phases of COVID-19. A freely available public database, intended as a resource for researchers studying the immune response to SARS-CoV-2, is where the repertoires were released. A de-identified subject ID, COVID-19 status, age in years and sex were almost always included in the sample metadata. The material from the prospective study consisted of cDNA or gDNA derived from T cells, B-cell-depleted T cells, or PBMCs. HLA class I and class II types, where available, came from metadata supplied by the sample provider rather than from assay-based typing. The samples were drawn from two sources: the first 160 participants of the ongoing ImmuneRACE study, and 1,200 or so subjects contributed by 6 global collaborators. Subjects who had been exposed to COVID-19, were actively infected with it, or had recovered from it provided the deeply sampled blood TCRbeta repertoires that made up the dataset.

On this clone itself: The target of this receptor is not known. Qualities for individual bases were not recorded, and no much larger clone is one base off.

Based on the germline V gene, the CDR1 and CDR2 sequences are SNHLY and FYNNEI. Unmatched junction bases come to 10, with V trimmed by 3 bases and J by 8 bases. The CDR3 goes from the cysteine to the phenylalanine over 15 residues. Only the CDR3 region is kept as DNA, spanning 45 bases read in frame from base 1. In the prospective study, participants were roughly 18 to 89 years old, resided in about two dozen geographic areas of the United States, and were enrolled through a virtual design. To assign participants to cohorts, the prospective study relied on clinical history that participants themselves reported in a screening survey and a study questionnaire. ImmuneRACE Cohort 3 recovered participants were defined by two consecutive negative NP/OP PCR tests, healthcare professional clearance, or symptom resolution. Mobile phlebotomists in the prospective study collected whole blood, serum and a nasopharyngeal or oropharyngeal swab from every participant. Additional blood draws and questionnaires over a 2-month period could optionally be provided by prospective study participants. Before DNA extraction, blood samples from the prospective study were shipped at room temperature or frozen.

Broad study findings and their caveats: The amount of clinical and demographic metadata varied by source and participant and was provided uncurated.

The immunoSEQ Assay, a bias-controlled multiplex PCR, was used to amplify TCRbeta CDR3 regions from genomic DNA. The paper's processing steps were these. Nucleated cell counts per sample were estimated from amplification of reference gene primers within the assay. To quantify the absolute abundance of each unique TCRbeta CDR3 rearrangement, sequence reads were collapsed and filtered. For each sample, productive Simpson clonality was calculated as the square root of Simpson's diversity index over productive rearrangements. Entries here come from immuneACCESS through TCRdb and include only in-frame sequences with V and J called. Some clones fail to appear in such tables; in the studies checked, an unresolved V gene covers under half of the shortfall, and the cause of the remainder is unknown. V and J calls and clone size are copied from that table; D and trimming were computed from the DNA. The sample table records under 300,000 clones; 88% of these occur just once. The ten top clones hold 3% of the sample.

Recombination linked TRBV2 to TRBJ2-1; TRBD2 aligns with 7 central bases. This receptor was obtained from a woman between 45 and 65 years old who had recovered from COVID-19. The sample consisted of PBMCs or T cells enriched from blood (not recorded which). The DNA reads as follows: TGTGCCAGCAGTGAGCCCGGGAGGAGTAACTATGAGCAGTTCTTC. Translated, this is CASSEPGRSNYEQFF.